This T cell receptor (beta chain) was observed in a study of blood T cells in healthy people across ages. Whole-study results and caveats: Both higher diversity and more naive CD4+ cells marked long-lived donors when set against aged donors. Naive T cell percentage strongly correlated with TCR beta diversity.

Total RNA extraction produced at least 6 micrograms (per sample) for the study. The V end was cut by 6 bases, the J end by 5 bases, with 8 bases between. The CDR3 totals 12 residues. Primers used in a second PCR of about 7 to 11 cycles were a sample-barcoded 5' primer and a J-beta primer mix. TCRdb reprocessed the 5' RACE reads via MiXCR and lists one record per CDR3 protein. Among 700,000 to 950,000 distinct CDR3 sequences listed, about 40% were seen once. With regard to this clonotype: Antigen: not known.

Sequencing input: blood. The clonotype was recovered from a woman between 55 and 75 years old in good health. V usage is TRBV12-3 or TRBV12-4 and J usage is TRBJ2-1; D ambiguous. CDR3 amino acids: CASSRKNNEQFF. The CDR3 DNA sequence: TGTGCCAGCAGCAGGAAAAACAATGAGCAGTTCTTC.